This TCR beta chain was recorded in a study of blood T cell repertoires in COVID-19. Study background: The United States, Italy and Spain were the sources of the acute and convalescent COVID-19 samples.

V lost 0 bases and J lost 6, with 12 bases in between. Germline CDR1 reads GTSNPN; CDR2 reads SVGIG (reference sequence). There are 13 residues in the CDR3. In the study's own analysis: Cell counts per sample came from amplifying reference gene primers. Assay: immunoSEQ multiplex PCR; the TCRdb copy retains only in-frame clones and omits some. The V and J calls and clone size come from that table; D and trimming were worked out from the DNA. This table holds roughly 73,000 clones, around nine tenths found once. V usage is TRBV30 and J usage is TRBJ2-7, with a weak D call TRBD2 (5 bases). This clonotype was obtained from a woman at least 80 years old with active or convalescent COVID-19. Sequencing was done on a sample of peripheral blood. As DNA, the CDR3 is TGTGCCTGGAGTGTCGAGGGTGGAAGCGAGCAGTACTTC. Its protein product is CAWSVEGGSEQYF.